This T cell receptor (beta chain) was sequenced during a study of T cells after yellow fever vaccination. Study-level results: The secondary response peaked faster, at day 5 versus 15, but was weaker.

In regard to this clonotype: Its specificity is not known.

Each CDR3 protein is one row after TCRdb ran MiXCR on the 5' RACE reads. The sample records under 150,000 distinct CDR3 sequences, more than 6% being singletons. The sequenced sample was CD4+ T cells sorted from PBMCs, obtained 5 days after the yellow fever booster vaccination. The sequence was obtained from a man aged 25-45 years who received the YFV17D yellow fever vaccine.

This CDR3 reads CAILAPGQSTDTQYF. In DNA form, the CDR3 reads TGTGCCATCCTAGCCCCGGGACAGAGCACAGATACGCAGTATTTT. The gene calls are TRBV10-3 and TRBJ2-3, with TRBD1 matching 7 bases. Germline CDR1 reads ENHRY; CDR2 reads SYGVKD. CDR3 size: 15 residues. V lost 8 bases to trimming and J lost 0 bases; unmatched junction nucleotides: 8.